One and the same sample provided the 26 T cell receptor beta chains below, sequenced in a study of response to subunit inactivated influenza vaccine. In TCRdb, the RT-PCR reads were re-called with MiXCR into one record per CDR3 protein. This table has more than 600,000 distinct CDR3 sequences, approximately 17% appearing once. The sample consisted of PBMCs from blood, taken around 5 days after vaccination. Receptor source: a man in his forties or fifties who received an inactivated influenza vaccine.

Many counts were recorded for this clonotype. The CDR3 region is CSARGESSYEQYF. The CDR3 DNA reads TGCAGTGCTAGAGGGGAGTCCTCCTACGAGCAGTACTTC. The genes are TRBV20-1 and TRBJ2-7, with TRBD2 as a possible D gene (5 bases). CDR3 length equals 13 residues. V lost 1 base, J lost 0 bases, and 7 bases lay in between. Germline CDR1 is DFQATT and CDR2 is SNEGSKA (reference sequence).

This clonotype was recorded a few times. CDR3 protein: CATARGGNSYNEQFF. The DNA for the CDR3 is TGTGCCACAGCACGAGGAGGTAACTCCTACAATGAGCAGTTCTTC. The chain joins TRBV12-3 or TRBV12-4 to TRBJ2-1; TRBD2 might be the D (5 bases). Between the trimmed V and J ends, which lost 10 bases and 0 bases, there was a span of 16 bases. This CDR3 contains 15 residues.

This clonotype has more than one count but fewer than ten. The chain is built from TRBV3-1 and TRBJ1-4, with a tentative D call TRBD1 (5 bases). Trimming left V 2 bases short and J 5 bases short, with 15 bases between. The length of the CDR3 is 16 residues. Germline CDR1 is LGHDT and CDR2 is YNNKEL (reference sequence). For the CDR3, the DNA is TGTGCCAGCAGCCAAAAGGTTTACAGGATGAATGAAAAACTGTTTTTT. Amino acids: CASSQKVYRMNEKLFF.

This clonotype appeared a few times. The chain is built from TRBV5-1 and TRBJ2-1, with D perhaps assigned TRBD1 or TRBD2 (5 bases each). The length of the CDR3 is 16 residues. Between the trimmed V and J ends, which lost 3 bases and 3 bases, there was a span of 16 bases. CDR1 and CDR2 from the germline V gene are SGHRS and YFSETQ. Here the CDR3 DNA reads TGCGCCAGCAGCTCCGGAAGCACTAGGGGCTACAATGAGCAGTTCTTC. This translates into CASSSGSTRGYNEQFF. Using reference TRBV5-1 and TRBJ2-1 for the parts outside the CDR3, the full variable domain is KAGVTQTPRYLIKTRGQQVTLSCSPISGHRSVSWYQQTPGQGLQFLFEYFSETQRNKGNFPGRFSGRQFSNSRSEMNVSTLELGDSALYLCASSSGSTRGYNEQFFGPGTRLTVL.

The gene calls are TRBV20-1 and TRBJ1-6; D is ambiguous. CDR1 is DFQATT, CDR2 SNEGSKA, per germline (reference sequence). Trimming removed 1 base from V and 9 bases from J, with 10 bases in between. The CDR3 runs 13 residues. The CDR3 nucleotides read TGCAGTGCTAGAGCGGTCCTGGTTTCACCCCTCCACTTT. It is translated as CSARAVLVSPLHF.

This clonotype was counted only a few times. V is TRBV28 and J is TRBJ2-1, with a tentative D call TRBD2 (6 bases). Between the trimmed V and J ends, which lost 7 bases and 0 bases, there was a span of 10 bases. Germline V lookup: CDR1 MDHEN, CDR2 SYDVKM. The CDR3 contains 14 residues. In DNA form, the CDR3 reads TGTGCCAGCACCCAGGGAGGCTCCTACAATGAGCAGTTCTTC. This codes for CASTQGGSYNEQFF.

The chain employs TRBV18 and TRBJ1-2, with TRBD1 matching over 10 bases. The CDR3 consists of 13 residues. The V segment lost 8 bases and the J segment 9 bases; nucleotides outside the gene matches: 9. The germline V gene encodes CDR1 KGHSH and CDR2 LQKENI. The CDR3 loop is CASRSGTGDRYTF. The CDR3, as DNA: TGTGCCAGCCGCTCCGGGACAGGGGATCGCTACACCTTC.

In this sample, this clonotype turned up a few times. This chain uses TRBV5-1 with TRBJ2-5; D is perhaps TRBD1 or TRBD2 (6 bases each). The V gene lost 1 base and the J gene lost 2 bases, with 12 bases spanning the gap. The CDR3 sequence is 15 residues long. The germline V gene has CDR1 SGHRS and CDR2 YFSETQ. CDR3 sequence (DNA): TGCGCCAGCAGCTTGAGAGGGGGGCTACAAGAGACCCAGTACTTC. Translating gives CASSLRGGLQETQYF.

This clonotype has ten or more counts. This rearrangement joins TRBV6-2 or TRBV6-3 to TRBJ1-1; D is possibly TRBD1 (5 bases). CDR1 is MNHEY and CDR2 is SVGEGT in the germline V gene. The CDR3 is made up of 13 amino acids. Trimming pared 6 bases from V and 1 base from J, leaving 9 bases between. The CDR3 DNA reads as TGTGCCAGCAGACGAACAGGGAACACTGAAGCTTTCTTT. Encoded protein: CASRRTGNTEAFF.

This clonotype turned up a few times. The CDR3 DNA follows: TGTGCTAGTGGGGGGGAGTTTCGGAATGAGCAGTTCTTC. This translates into CASGGEFRNEQFF. J is TRBJ2-1 and V is TRBV12-5; D could derive from TRBD1 or TRBD2 (5 bases each). V was trimmed by 6 bases and J by 7 bases, leaving 13 bases between them. In germline, CDR1 is LGHNT, CDR2 FRNRAP. The CDR3 runs to 13 residues.

This clonotype occurred many times. The J gene is TRBJ2-1, the V gene TRBV15; 7 nucleotides match TRBD2. The junction had 8 bases not matched to a gene; V was cut back by 3 bases and J by 12 bases. Germline lookup yields CDR1 LNHNV and CDR2 YYDKDF (reference sequence). There are 13 residues in the CDR3. The CDR3 is CATSRATSESQFF. In DNA form, the CDR3 reads TGTGCCACCAGCAGGGCCACTAGCGAATCGCAGTTCTTC.

CDR3 bases: TGTGCCTGGGACGGAGATGATGACTACGAGCAGTACTTC. This sequence encodes CAWDGDDDYEQYF. The V gene is TRBV30, the J gene TRBJ2-7; D unclear. This CDR3 contains 13 residues. Deletions cut 5 bases from V and 3 bases from J, with 14 bases between. In germline, CDR1 is GTSNPN, CDR2 SVGIG (reference sequence).

This clonotype has just a few counts. The chain is built from TRBV5-6 and TRBJ2-7, with D tentatively TRBD1 or TRBD2 (5 bases each). The CDR3 extends over 17 amino acids. V was trimmed by 0 bases and J by 7 bases, leaving 23 bases between them. Germline CDR1 is SGHDT and CDR2 is YYEEEE. The chain's CDR3 is CASSLATPRDPMGEQYF. Here the CDR3 DNA reads TGTGCCAGCAGCTTGGCTACCCCCCGGGACCCTATGGGGGAGCAGTACTTC. The complete variable domain, with remaining parts taken from reference TRBV5-6 and TRBJ2-7, reads DAGVTQSPTHLIKTRGQQVTLRCSPKSGHDTVSWYQQALGQGPQFIFQYYEEEERQRGNFPDRFSGHQFPNYSSELNVNALLLGDSALYLCASSLATPRDPMGEQYFGPGTRLTVT.

The chain combines TRBV4-2 with TRBJ2-1; a possible D gene is TRBD1 (5 bases). With 0 bases removed from V and 1 base from J, the gap between germline ends came to 13 bases. Germline V gene lookup returns CDR1 LGHNA and CDR2 YNFKEQ. This CDR3 is built from 17 residues. CDR3 protein: CASSQEPAGSSYNEQFF. The CDR3 nucleotides are TGTGCCAGCAGCCAAGAGCCGGCAGGGTCATCCTACAATGAGCAGTTCTTC.

This clonotype has more than one count but fewer than ten. The genes are TRBV20-1 and TRBJ2-7, with D unclear. The CDR3 is 13 residues long. Trimming removed 0 bases from V and 1 base from J, with 7 bases in between. The germline gives CDR1 DFQATT, CDR2 SNEGSKA (reference sequence). CDR3 coding DNA: TGCAGTGCTAGAGATCTACAGTCCTACGAGCAGTACTTC. Translating it yields CSARDLQSYEQYF.

This clonotype was counted only a few times. For the CDR3, the DNA is TGTGCCATCAGTGGTTGGGACGCTGCGATTGAGCAGTTCTTC. Its translation is CAISGWDAAIEQFF. This chain connects TRBV10-3 to TRBJ2-1; D is perhaps TRBD1 or TRBD2 (5 bases each). V gave up 4 bases and J gave up 9 bases, with 16 bases separating them. The CDR3 loop spans 14 amino acids. Germline assignment: CDR1 ENHRY and CDR2 SYGVKD.

This clonotype was seen only a few times. This rearrangement joins TRBV10-3 to TRBJ2-5; 7 bases line up with TRBD1. There are 14 residues in the CDR3. Germline V gives CDR1 ENHRY, CDR2 SYGVKD. Trimming removed 2 bases from V and 4 bases from J; junction bases left unmatched: 4. CDR3 amino acids: CAISEGRGRETQYF. The CDR3 DNA reads as TGTGCCATCAGTGAGGGCAGGGGGAGAGAGACCCAGTACTTC.

This clonotype was observed a handful of times. The J gene is TRBJ2-3, the V gene TRBV4-2; 13 bases match TRBD2. Germline V lookup: CDR1 LGHNA, CDR2 YNFKEQ. The CDR3 length is 20 residues. V was pared by 3 bases and J by 0 bases, with 12 bases of the junction left unmatched. CDR3 region: CASSQFTSGGVVASTDTQYF. Written as DNA, the CDR3 is TGTGCCAGCAGCCAGTTTACTAGCGGGGGGGTGGTTGCTAGCACAGATACGCAGTATTTT.

This clonotype was recorded a few times. V gene TRBV6-2 or TRBV6-3 combines with J gene TRBJ2-7; D remains unclear. This CDR3 contains 11 residues. V lost 7 bases and J 8 bases, leaving 12 bases between the germline ends. The V gene's germline CDR1 is MNHEY and CDR2 SVGEGT. CDR3 coding DNA: TGTGCCAGCAAGACCGGCGTGCAGCAGTACTTC. Amino acid sequence: CASKTGVQQYF.

The chain recombines TRBV11-2 with TRBJ2-3; TRBD2 matches 14 bases. This CDR3 comprises 18 residues. Germline values: CDR1 SGHAT, CDR2 FQNNGV. The ends lost 5 bases at V and 0 bases at J; junction bases unmatched: 7. CDR3: CASSPWTSGGSSTDTQYF. CDR3 nucleotide sequence: TGTGCCAGCAGCCCCTGGACTAGCGGGGGGTCTAGCACAGATACGCAGTATTTT.

Only a few counts were recorded for this clonotype. This chain connects TRBV12-3 or TRBV12-4 to TRBJ1-5; 9 bases align to TRBD1. After removal of 5 bases from V and 5 bases from J, the junction contained 10 bases not matched to a gene. The CDR3 has 16 residues. CDR3 bases: TGTGCCAGCAGTGTGCGCCGGGACAGGGACCATCAGCCCCAGCATTTT. It is translated as CASSVRRDRDHQPQHF.

The sample holds a few counts of this clonotype. This chain connects TRBV7-9 to TRBJ1-2; no definite D call. The CDR3 has 12 amino acids. Germline V lookup: CDR1 SEHNR, CDR2 FQNEAQ (reference sequence). The ends were cut back, 4 bases at V and 10 bases at J, with 13 bases in the middle. Written as DNA, the CDR3 is TGTGCCAGCAGCTCGGGTCTGTCGGACTACACCTTC. It codes for CASSSGLSDYTF.

The rearrangement uses TRBV10-3 and TRBJ2-1, with 11 bases aligning to TRBD1. The CDR3 runs 14 residues. V lost 6 bases, J lost 10 bases, and 8 bases stayed unmatched. Germline CDR1 ENHRY, CDR2 SYGVKD. CDR3 protein: CAIRTGQGAGEQFF. CDR3 DNA sequence: TGTGCCATCAGGACAGGACAGGGGGCGGGCGAGCAGTTCTTC.

The chain joins TRBV7-2 to TRBJ2-1, with TRBD2 identical over 13 bases. V trimming: 0 bases; J trimming: 7 bases; junction bases outside the gene matches: 6. The germline V gene encodes CDR1 SGHTA and CDR2 FQGNSA. The CDR3 runs 17 residues. CDR3 DNA: TGTGCCAGCAGCTTAGCGAGGACTAGCGGGAGTCGGAATGAGCAGTTCTTC. Protein: CASSLARTSGSRNEQFF.

V is TRBV28 and J is TRBJ1-1; 10 bases fit TRBD1. The V gene's germline CDR1 is MDHEN and CDR2 SYDVKM. The CDR3 is made up of 15 amino acids. Trimming cost V 2 bases and J 3 bases; bases outside gene matches: 3. CDR3 DNA: TGTGCCAGCAGTTTAGGTGGACAGGGGGACACTGAAGCTTTCTTT. Its translation: CASSLGGQGDTEAFF.

V and J are TRBV6-5 and TRBJ2-2, with TRBD1 as a possible D gene (6 bases). Trimming took off 2 bases at V and 7 bases at J, with 14 bases between the two ends. The CDR3 has 15 residues. CDR1 MNHEY and CDR2 SVGAGI come from the germline V gene. The CDR3 coding sequence is TGTGCCAGCAGTTACAAGGCAGGGGAAGGCGGGGAGCTGTTTTTT. Protein product: CASSYKAGEGGELFF.